The TCR beta chain under discussion was sequenced for a study of blood T cells in healthy people across ages. Points from the study as a whole: Expanded clonotype shifts may have been confounded, as the donors had an unknown CMV status. Comparison with aged donors showed that long-lived donors had more naive CD4+ cells and higher diversity.

The V end lost 0 bases, the J end lost 0 bases, and 18 bases lay between the germline ends. Germline lookup yields CDR1 MNHEY and CDR2 SVGEGT. The CDR3 is 19 residues long. A remark on this clonotype: Its specificity is unknown.

Whenever a sample was processed, at least 6 million PBMCs were isolated. A J-beta primer mix and a sample-barcoded 5' primer were used in a second PCR of roughly 6 to 11 cycles. Each of the samples gave a minimum of 3 million paired-end reads that contained CDR3. TCRdb re-called the 5' RACE reads through MiXCR, storing one row per CDR3 protein. The table shows roughly 700,000 distinct CDR3 sequences, with 45% to 50% occurring only once. This TCR was recovered from an older woman in good health. The sequenced sample consisted of blood. The J gene is TRBJ2-1, the V gene TRBV6-2 or TRBV6-3, with D possibly being TRBD2 (6 bases). CDR3: CASSYSRSGRGSSYNEQFF. The CDR3 nucleotides are TGTGCCAGCAGTTACTCTCGCAGCGGCCGGGGGAGCTCCTACAATGAGCAGTTCTTC.